The T cell receptor (beta chain) described here comes from a study of response to subunit inactivated influenza vaccine. Study-wide results and limits: There was a suggestion from the authors that each seasonal influenza vaccination recruits few new T cells.

Comments on this clonotype: No antigen is known for it.

The V segment lost 1 base and the J segment 5 bases; nucleotides outside the gene matches: 7. CDR3 length: 15 amino acids. The germline V gene has CDR1 SGHRS and CDR2 YFSETQ. TCRdb re-called the RT-PCR reads through MiXCR, storing one row per CDR3 protein. The profile shows 290,000 or so distinct CDR3 sequences, about 20% of them singletons. The rearrangement links TRBV5-1 to TRBJ1-2, with TRBD1 identical over 8 bases. This sequence originates from a man aged 50 to 69 who received an inactivated influenza vaccine. Material: PBMCs from blood, obtained less than 22 months after vaccination. Here the CDR3 reads CASSLNGQGLYGYTF. CDR3 nucleotide sequence: TGCGCCAGCAGCTTGAACGGACAGGGTCTGTATGGCTACACCTTC.